A single sample is the source of the 30 T cell receptor beta chains below, sequenced in a study of cytomegalovirus exposure and HLA in healthy donors. The PCR had 60 Vbeta and 13 Jbeta primers. Some clones are missing from TCRdb's copy, which holds only in-frame ones; the method was immunoSEQ multiplex PCR. The sample comprises about 130,000 clones, approximately 79% of which are singletons, and 4.3% rests with the top ten. The sequenced material came from PBMCs. The receptor source for this set is a man in his late teens or twenties in good health and CMV-seropositive.

The chain has TRBV29-1 and TRBJ2-7; 9 positions agree with TRBD1. V lost 6 bases and J lost 5; bases outside the gene matches: 8. In germline, CDR1 is SQVTM, CDR2 ANQGSEA. This CDR3 has 13 residues. The CDR3 bases are TGCAGCGTCCTCGGGACAGGGCTTCACGAGCAGTACTTC. Translating gives CSVLGTGLHEQYF.

This chain links TRBV6-1 with TRBJ1-1, with D perhaps TRBD1 (5 bases). Trimming took 6 bases from V and 2 from J, leaving 7 bases between them. This CDR3 has 12 amino acids. Germline CDR1 and CDR2: MNHNS and SASEGT. The CDR3 nucleotides read TGTGCCAGCAGAGGGGTCAACACTGAAGCTTTCTTT. Amino acid sequence: CASRGVNTEAFF.

This clone turned up a few times. The chain couples TRBV19 to TRBJ2-7; 10 bases map to TRBD2. The CDR3 is 15 amino acids. CDR1 and CDR2 (germline): LNHDA, SQIVND (reference sequence). The ends lost 4 bases at V and 3 bases at J; junction bases unmatched: 6. CDR3 coding DNA: TGTGCCAGTAGTACACCGCTAGCGGGAGTCTACGAGCAGTACTTC. Amino acid sequence: CASSTPLAGVYEQYF.

V usage is TRBV5-4 and J usage is TRBJ2-4, with TRBD1 identical over 7 bases. Losses at the gene ends were 4 bases for V and 12 bases for J; bases not matched to a gene: 16. Germline CDR1 reads SGHNT; CDR2 reads YYREEE (reference sequence). The CDR3 loop spans 15 amino acids. The CDR3 nucleotides are TGTGCCAGCAGCCAGGGACAGATGGGGGTGTGGGGTCAGTACTTC. This gives the protein CASSQGQMGVWGQYF.

The chain is built from TRBV25-1 and TRBJ2-5; D perhaps matches TRBD2 (6 bases). The V gene lost 1 base and the J gene lost 5 bases, with 14 bases spanning the gap. Germline V gene sequence: CDR1 MGHDK, CDR2 SYGVNS. The CDR3 totals 15 residues. The DNA of the CDR3 is TGTGCCAGCAGTGAATGGCCGGGAGATGGGGAGACCCAGTACTTC. Translating it yields CASSEWPGDGETQYF.

The chain combines TRBV5-4 with TRBJ2-5; 7 nucleotides agree with TRBD1. V trimming: 6 bases; J trimming: 4 bases; junction bases outside the gene matches: 12. Germline CDR1 is SGHNT and CDR2 is YYREEE (reference sequence). This CDR3 comprises 15 residues. CDR3 region: CASTMQGVGPETQYF. The DNA of the CDR3 is TGTGCCAGCACCATGCAGGGGGTCGGACCAGAGACCCAGTACTTC.

The chain combines TRBV15 with TRBJ2-5; tentative D call: TRBD2 (7 bases). The CDR3 is made up of 16 amino acids. V lost 4 bases and J lost 4, with 19 bases in between. Germline CDR1 and CDR2: LNHNV and YYDKDF (reference sequence). This CDR3 is CATSNLWRGGPETQYF. As DNA, the CDR3 is TGTGCCACCAGCAACCTATGGAGGGGGGGGCCAGAGACCCAGTACTTC.

The rearrangement uses TRBV27 and TRBJ2-2, with TRBD2 matching over 7 bases. J gave up 7 bases and V 5 bases, and 10 bases lay outside the gene matches. Germline V lookup: CDR1 MNHEY, CDR2 SMNVEV (reference sequence). This CDR3 contains 15 residues. The DNA for the CDR3 is TGTGCCAGCAGTCCCTGGGGGACTACCGACGGGGAGCTGTTTTTT. Translating it yields CASSPWGTTDGELFF.

This clone was recorded only once. The chain uses TRBV5-8 and TRBJ1-1; weak D call: TRBD1 (6 bases). V lost 8 bases and J 2 bases, leaving 10 bases between the germline ends. This CDR3 is built from 12 residues. Looked up from germline, CDR1 is SGHTS and CDR2 is YDEGEE. CDR3 sequence reads: CAREGGNTEAFF. CDR3 sequence (DNA): TGTGCCAGGGAAGGGGGTAACACTGAAGCTTTCTTT. Based on the CDR3 plus reference TRBV5-8 and TRBJ1-1, the full variable domain is EAGVTQSPTHLIKTRGQQATLRCSPISGHTSVYWYQQALGLGLQFLLWYDEGEERNRGNFPPRFSGRQFPNYSSELNVNALELEDSALYLCAREGGNTEAFFGQGTRLTVV.

The chain uses TRBV15 and TRBJ2-2; the D gene is possibly TRBD1 (5 bases). The ends were cut back, 0 bases at V and 7 bases at J, with 12 bases in the middle. Germline V gene lookup returns CDR1 LNHNV and CDR2 YYDKDF (reference sequence). The CDR3 consists of 15 residues. DNA for the CDR3: TGTGCCACCAGCAGAGATTCAGGGTTCGGCGGGGAGCTGTTTTTT. This encodes CATSRDSGFGGELFF.

The chain carries TRBV9 and TRBJ2-1; a possible D gene is TRBD1 (6 bases). Germline V gene lookup returns CDR1 SGDLS and CDR2 YYNGEE. The V gene lost 4 bases and the J gene lost 3 bases, with 17 bases spanning the gap. CDR3 size: 16 residues. CDR3 region: CASSTRGDRSYNEQFF. The CDR3, as DNA: TGTGCCAGCAGCACAAGAGGAGACAGGAGCTACAATGAGCAGTTCTTC.

The chain combines TRBV5-1 with TRBJ1-5; TRBD1 is a possible D gene (5 bases). With 4 bases removed from V and 4 bases from J, the gap between germline ends came to 12 bases. The CDR3 contains 14 residues. CDR1 and CDR2 from the germline V gene are SGHRS and YFSETQ. CDR3 protein: CASSLTGANQPQHF. CDR3 DNA sequence: TGCGCCAGCAGCCTGACTGGGGCAAATCAGCCCCAGCATTTT.

In its sample, this clone was seen once. The chain links TRBV4-2 to TRBJ2-7; 16 bases map to TRBD2. The J segment lost 0 bases and the V segment lost 2 bases, leaving 13 bases of the junction unmatched. Germline V gene sequence: CDR1 LGHNA, CDR2 YNFKEQ. There are 21 residues in the CDR3. CDR3 DNA: TGTGCCAGCAGCCAAAACCCTCCGGGACTAGCGGGGGGGCTAAGCTCCTACGAGCAGTACTTC. Translating it yields CASSQNPPGLAGGLSSYEQYF.

The chain uses TRBV19 and TRBJ2-2; 9 bases align to TRBD1. J was trimmed by 6 bases and V by 6 bases; bases with no gene match: 5. This CDR3 is 14 amino acids long. CDR1 LNHDA and CDR2 SQIVND come from the germline V gene (reference sequence). The CDR3 coding sequence is TGTGCCAGTAGGCTACAGGGGGCTCCCGGGGAGCTGTTTTTT. This gives the protein CASRLQGAPGELFF.

For this clone: Compared with germline, one end of the junction differs, possibly owing to a read error. This rearrangement joins TRBV5-1 to TRBJ2-1; 11 bases are a match to TRBD2. The germline CDR1 and CDR2 sequences are SGHRS and YFSETQ. CDR3 length: 17 amino acids. CDR3 amino acids: CASSQNELAGAYNEQFF. The CDR3 DNA sequence: TGCGCCAGCAGCCAAAATGAACTAGCGGGGGCCTATAATGAGCAGTTCTTC.

The chain employs TRBV6-6 and TRBJ1-6, with D unclear. Between the trimmed V and J ends, which lost 1 base and 7 bases, there was a span of 5 bases. The germline CDR1 and CDR2 sequences are MNHNY and SVGAGI (reference sequence). This CDR3 comprises 13 residues. CDR3 DNA sequence: TGTGCCAGCAGTTACTACTCAAATTCACCCCTCCACTTT. The encoded protein is CASSYYSNSPLHF.

The chain joins TRBV6-1 to TRBJ1-1; TRBD1 aligns across 9 bases. J gave up 1 base and V 6 bases, and 6 bases lay outside the gene matches. This CDR3 contains 15 residues. Germline V lookup: CDR1 MNHNS, CDR2 SASEGT. Here the CDR3 DNA reads TGTGCCAGCAGACCCCTGACAGGGGGGAACACTGAAGCTTTCTTT. This translates into CASRPLTGGNTEAFF.

The chain couples TRBV5-6 to TRBJ2-1; D is unclear. The CDR3 runs 17 residues. V dropped 1 base and J dropped 12 bases, with 26 bases sitting between them. CDR1 is SGHDT, CDR2 YYEEEE, per germline. The CDR3 region has the DNA TGTGCCAGCAGCTTGTTGGCAGGTGTTGGTATCCCAATGAGGCAGTTCTTC. Its translation: CASSLLAGVGIPMRQFF.

This clone was seen a handful of times. The V call is TRBV30, the J call TRBJ1-3, with 7 positions matching TRBD1. The V gene end was trimmed by 2 bases and the J gene end by 3 bases; junction bases not matched to a gene: 1. This CDR3 comprises 13 residues. Germline V gene data show CDR1 as GTSNPN and CDR2 as SVGIG (reference sequence). The CDR3 DNA sequence: TGTGCCTGGAGTAGGACAGGTGGAAACACCATATATTTT. This codes for CAWSRTGGNTIYF.

The chain joins TRBV6-1 to TRBJ1-5; tentatively, D is TRBD1 (6 bases). Germline-derived CDR1 and CDR2 are MNHNS and SASEGT. Trimming took off 8 bases at V and 0 bases at J, with 14 bases between the two ends. This CDR3 contains 15 residues. The CDR3 region has the DNA TGTGCCAGCGGATTGACAGGTCATAGCAATCAGCCCCAGCATTTT. This sequence encodes CASGLTGHSNQPQHF.

This clone was seen once. The chain employs TRBV5-1 and TRBJ1-5, with 9 nucleotides matching TRBD1. After removal of 0 bases from V and 1 base from J, the junction contained 14 bases not matched to a gene. Germline lookup yields CDR1 SGHRS and CDR2 YFSETQ. This CDR3 spans 20 amino acids. The CDR3 sequence: CASSLVWDREALMSNQPQHF. DNA for the CDR3: TGCGCCAGCAGCTTGGTATGGGACAGGGAGGCGTTGATGAGCAATCAGCCCCAGCATTTT.

The gene calls are TRBV5-1 and TRBJ2-5, with a tentative D call TRBD2 (5 bases). This CDR3 region has 9 residues. Germline CDR1 and CDR2: SGHRS and YFSETQ. This CDR3 reads CVRGETQYF. CDR3 coding DNA: TGCGTCCGGGGAGAGACCCAGTACTTC.

The chain is built from TRBV18 and TRBJ2-5; perhaps TRBD1 as D (5 bases). Germline CDR1 and CDR2: KGHSH and LQKENI. Trimming took 3 bases from V and 5 from J, leaving 16 bases between them. This CDR3 has 15 residues. DNA for the CDR3: TGTGCCAGCTCACCTCCGGGCAGGGTGGGCGAGACCCAGTACTTC. Protein product: CASSPPGRVGETQYF.

This chain connects TRBV10-3 to TRBJ1-2; D call uncertain. V was shortened by 2 bases and J by 2 bases, with 12 bases between the two germline ends. CDR3 length: 15 residues. CDR1 is ENHRY, CDR2 SYGVKD, per germline. The CDR3 loop reads CAISEGNSPNYGYTF. The CDR3 DNA reads as TGTGCCATCAGTGAGGGCAACAGCCCCAACTATGGCTACACCTTC.

J is TRBJ2-1 and V is TRBV7-9; no reliable D call. The CDR3 contains 13 residues. Germline CDR1 and CDR2: SEHNR and FQNEAQ (reference sequence). The V gene lost 5 bases and the J gene lost 4 bases, with 9 bases spanning the gap. As DNA, the CDR3 is TGTGCCAGCAGCCAAACAATATACAATGAGCAGTTCTTC. It translates to CASSQTIYNEQFF.

The V and J genes are TRBV4-1 and TRBJ2-7; 7 positions match TRBD1. From germline, CDR1 is MGHRA and CDR2 YSYEKL. CDR3 length: 13 residues. The V gene end was trimmed by 5 bases and the J gene end by 0 bases; junction bases not matched to a gene: 1. The CDR3 region has the DNA TGCGCCAGCAGCTGGGACAGCTCCTACGAGCAGTACTTC. Translation: CASSWDSSYEQYF.

The chain employs TRBV28 and TRBJ1-2; a possible D gene is TRBD1 (6 bases). Germline CDR1 reads MDHEN; CDR2 reads SYDVKM. Between the trimmed V and J ends, which lost 1 base and 0 bases, there was a span of 12 bases. The CDR3 spans 16 residues. The DNA of the CDR3 is TGTGCCAGCAGTTTATTAGTAGGGGGGGCTAACTATGGCTACACCTTC. This codes for CASSLLVGGANYGYTF.

This chain uses TRBV10-3 with TRBJ2-7; 7 positions agree with TRBD1. Germline CDR1 and CDR2: ENHRY and SYGVKD. This CDR3 has 14 amino acids. With V trimmed by 6 bases and J by 2 bases, 7 bases remained unmatched. The CDR3, as DNA: TGTGCCATCAGCACCGGGACAGACCCCTACGAGCAGTACTTC. Protein product: CAISTGTDPYEQYF.

The chain recombines TRBV18 with TRBJ2-5; D may be TRBD1 (5 bases). The CDR3 totals 13 residues. Germline V CDR1 and CDR2: KGHSH, LQKENI. V lost 3 bases, J lost 5 bases, and 10 bases lay in between. CDR3 coding DNA: TGTGCCAGCTCACCCGTGAGACAGGAGACCCAGTACTTC. It is translated as CASSPVRQETQYF.

V and J are TRBV7-2 and TRBJ1-2; possibly TRBD1 for D (6 bases). There are 13 residues in the CDR3. Between the trimmed V and J ends, which lost 6 bases and 8 bases, there was a span of 16 bases. Germline CDR1 SGHTA, CDR2 FQGNSA. The chain's CDR3 is CASSPTGIRGYTF. In nucleotides, the CDR3 is TGTGCCAGCAGTCCTACAGGGATCAGGGGCTACACCTTC.